The T cell receptor (beta chain) under discussion was sequenced for a study of blood T cells in healthy people across ages. Through a sample-barcoded 5' primer and a J-beta primer mix, a second PCR was run for about 6 to 11 cycles. A single record per CDR3 protein comes from TCRdb applying MiXCR to the 5' RACE reads. The data show over 600,000 distinct CDR3 sequences, with 40% to 45% seen just once and roughly 30% held by the top ten. This clonotype was picked up many times. The sequencing sample was made of blood. The TCR was taken from an elderly man in good health.

In DNA, the CDR3 is TGTGCCAGCAGCCAAGTGCAGAGCTCCTACGAGCAGTACTTC. Translating gives CASSQVQSSYEQYF. The rearrangement uses TRBV7-2 and TRBJ2-7, with D uncertain. Looked up from germline, CDR1 is SGHTA and CDR2 is FQGNSA. V was clipped by 5 bases and J by 0 bases, with 11 bases between them. The CDR3 covers 14 residues.